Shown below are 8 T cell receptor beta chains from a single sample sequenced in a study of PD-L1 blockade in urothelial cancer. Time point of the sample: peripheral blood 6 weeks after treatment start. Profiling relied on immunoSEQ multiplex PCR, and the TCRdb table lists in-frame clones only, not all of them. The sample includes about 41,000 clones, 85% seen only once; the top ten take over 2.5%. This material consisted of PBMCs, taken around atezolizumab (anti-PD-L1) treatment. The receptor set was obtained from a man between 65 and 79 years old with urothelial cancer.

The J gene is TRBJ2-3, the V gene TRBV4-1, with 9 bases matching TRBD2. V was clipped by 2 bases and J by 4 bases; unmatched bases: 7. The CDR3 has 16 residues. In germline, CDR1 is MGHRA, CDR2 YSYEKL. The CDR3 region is CASSQYQREDSDTQYF. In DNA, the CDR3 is TGCGCCAGCAGCCAATACCAGCGGGAGGACTCAGATACGCAGTATTTT.

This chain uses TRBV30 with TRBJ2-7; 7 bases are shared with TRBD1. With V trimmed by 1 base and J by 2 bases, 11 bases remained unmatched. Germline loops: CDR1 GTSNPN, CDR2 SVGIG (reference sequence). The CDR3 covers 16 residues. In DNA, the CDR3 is TGTGCCTGGAGTGGCGACTCGGGACAGTTCCCCTACGAGCAGTACTTC. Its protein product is CAWSGDSGQFPYEQYF.

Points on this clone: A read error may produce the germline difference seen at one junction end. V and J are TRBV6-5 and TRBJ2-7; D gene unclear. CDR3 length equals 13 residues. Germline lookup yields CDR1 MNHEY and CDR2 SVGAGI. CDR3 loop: CASSSIRTYGQYF. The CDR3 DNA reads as TGTGCCAGCAGTTCAATCCGTACCTACGGGCAGTACTTC.

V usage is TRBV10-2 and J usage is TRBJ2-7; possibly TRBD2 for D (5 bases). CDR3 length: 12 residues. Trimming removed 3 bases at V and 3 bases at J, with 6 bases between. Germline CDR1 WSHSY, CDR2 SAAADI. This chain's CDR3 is CASSEGLYEQYF. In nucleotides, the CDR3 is TGCGCCAGCAGTGAAGGACTCTACGAGCAGTACTTC.

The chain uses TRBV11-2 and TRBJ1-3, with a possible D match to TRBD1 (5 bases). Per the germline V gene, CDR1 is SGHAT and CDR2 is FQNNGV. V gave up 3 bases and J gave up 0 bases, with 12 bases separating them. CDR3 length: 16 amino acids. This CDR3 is CASSLRPDSSGNTIYF. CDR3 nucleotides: TGTGCCAGCAGCTTGCGGCCCGACAGCTCTGGAAACACCATATATTTT.

CDR3 region: CASSLGLGEQYF. DNA of the CDR3: TGTGCCAGCAGCTTAGGGCTCGGGGAGCAGTACTTC. This chain joins TRBV7-8 and TRBJ2-7; no clear D gene. The CDR3 totals 12 residues. V was pared by 1 base and J by 7 bases, with 8 bases between. Germline V lookup: CDR1 SGHVS, CDR2 FQNEAQ.

CDR3 in DNA: TGTGCCAGCAGTTTAAGAGGGACAGGGGGCTACTACGAGCAGTACTTC. This codes for CASSLRGTGGYYEQYF. The genes are TRBV27 and TRBJ2-7; 12 positions agree with TRBD1. This CDR3 is 16 amino acids long. The J segment lost 3 bases and the V segment lost 2 bases, leaving 5 bases of the junction unmatched. The germline CDR1 and CDR2 sequences are MNHEY and SMNVEV (reference sequence).

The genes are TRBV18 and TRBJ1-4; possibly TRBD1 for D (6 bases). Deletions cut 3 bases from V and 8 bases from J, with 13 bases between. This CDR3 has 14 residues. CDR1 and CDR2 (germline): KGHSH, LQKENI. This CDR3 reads CASSPDSTREKLFF. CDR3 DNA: TGTGCCAGCTCACCGGACAGTACTAGGGAAAAACTGTTTTTT.